Detailed here is one T cell receptor beta chain. This sample stems from a study of blood T cells in healthy people across ages. In the study overall: About one barcoded beta molecule was captured per two T cells (by template switching).

Alongside a J-beta primer mix, a sample-barcoded 5' primer served in a second PCR lasting roughly 7 to 12 cycles. Each of the samples gave a minimum of 2.5 million paired-end reads that contained CDR3. A single record per CDR3 protein comes from TCRdb applying MiXCR to the 5' RACE reads. The table records roughly 1 million distinct CDR3 sequences, around 27% of them present only once. Researchers collected approximately 9.5 milliliters of peripheral blood from every single donor. CDR1 and CDR2 from the germline V gene are SEHNR and FQNEAQ (reference sequence). With 5 bases removed from V and 4 bases from J, the gap between germline ends came to 17 bases. The CDR3 covers 15 residues. This sample was shared with a second study, whose subject was T cells of mothers and their children.

The chain couples TRBV7-9 to TRBJ2-5, with D perhaps TRBD2 (7 bases). The sequence was obtained from a girl aged 2 to 9 in good health. The sequencing input was blood. For the CDR3, the DNA is TGTGCCAGCAGCCGCACGCGGGGAGGGGGAGAGACCCAGTACTTC. Protein product: CASSRTRGGGETQYF.